Each of the 21 T cell receptor beta chains below was sequenced from the same sample in a study of vaccination and CD4 T cells after COVID-19. Their antigens are not known. Sample treatment: approximately 11-day PBMC culture with coronavirus spike peptide pools or control peptides (ViraFEST assay). Cultured CD4+ T-cell DNA underwent Oncomine TCR Beta short-read sequencing. In TCRdb, the PCR reads were re-called with MiXCR into one record per CDR3 protein. This table has about 14,000 distinct CDR3 sequences, 53% appearing once. The specimen was CD4+ T cells from blood, cultured in vitro, collected before SARS-CoV-2 vaccination. These receptors were taken from a human donor who had recovered from COVID-19.

The rearrangement uses TRBV7-6 and TRBJ1-1, with D maybe TRBD1 (6 bases). CDR1 and CDR2 (germline): SGHVS, FNYEAQ. This CDR3 contains 15 residues. V lost 4 bases, J lost 4 bases, and 16 bases lay in between. The CDR3 DNA reads TGTGCCAGCAGCTCTGACCAGGGGCTTCGCACTGAAGCTTTCTTT. It translates to CASSSDQGLRTEAFF.

This clonotype has more than one count but fewer than ten. The chain joins TRBV6-2 or TRBV6-3 to TRBJ2-1; 9 bases fit TRBD2. The junction had 13 bases not matched to a gene; V was cut back by 0 bases and J by 4 bases. CDR3 length: 19 amino acids. Germline V gene sequence: CDR1 MNHEY, CDR2 SVGEGT. CDR3: CASSYSILSSSGIYNEQFF. CDR3 sequence (DNA): TGTGCCAGCAGTTACTCGATCCTTTCTTCTAGCGGGATTTACAATGAGCAGTTCTTC.

This clonotype has only a few counts. This sequence joins TRBV6-1 and TRBJ2-7, with unresolved D. The V gene's germline CDR1 is MNHNS and CDR2 SASEGT. Trimming cost V 5 bases and J 3 bases, with 8 bases left between them. The CDR3 length is 12 residues. CDR3 in amino acids: CASSQTGYEQYF. Here the CDR3 DNA reads TGTGCCAGCAGTCAAACGGGCTACGAGCAGTACTTC.

This chain connects TRBV7-2 to TRBJ1-2; 10 nucleotides align to TRBD1. The CDR3 runs 15 residues. V trimming: 0 bases; J trimming: 7 bases; junction bases outside the gene matches: 5. Germline loops: CDR1 SGHTA, CDR2 FQGNSA. CDR3 nucleotides: TGTGCCAGCAGCTTAGCGCGACAGGGGGCGACTGGCTACACCTTC. Its translation: CASSLARQGATGYTF.

This chain connects TRBV6-1 to TRBJ2-2, with 9 bases matching TRBD2. Per germline, CDR1 MNHNS and CDR2 SASEGT. This CDR3 is 14 amino acids long. The V and J ends lost 8 bases and 3 bases, in that order; junction bases with no gene match: 4. In nucleotides, the CDR3 is TGTGCCAGCTGCGGGAGGGTAGACACCGGGGAGCTGTTTTTT. Protein sequence: CASCGRVDTGELFF.

This clonotype rates as medium-sized. The CDR3 DNA follows: TGTGCCAGCAGTAGACCTAGCGTAGACAATGAGCAGTTCTTC. Its protein is CASSRPSVDNEQFF. The V call is TRBV6-2 or TRBV6-3, the J call TRBJ2-1; weak D call: TRBD2 (6 bases). Looked up from germline, CDR1 is MNHEY and CDR2 is SVGEGT. This CDR3 is built from 14 residues. V lost 5 bases and J 5 bases, leaving 13 bases between the germline ends.

There are a few counts of this clonotype. The chain combines TRBV6-1 with TRBJ1-5; D may be TRBD1 (5 bases). Trimming took 4 bases from V and 0 from J, leaving 10 bases between them. Germline-derived CDR1 and CDR2 are MNHNS and SASEGT. The CDR3 spans 15 residues. The CDR3 spells CASSGGTDSNQPQHF. In DNA, the CDR3 is TGTGCCAGCAGTGGGGGGACGGATAGCAATCAGCCCCAGCATTTT.

The chain combines TRBV27 with TRBJ1-6; no definite D call. Looked up from germline, CDR1 is MNHEY and CDR2 is SMNVEV (reference sequence). This CDR3 is built from 14 residues. V was trimmed by 2 bases and J by 13 bases, leaving 15 bases between them. CDR3 protein: CASSLSPNPGPLHF. CDR3 sequence (DNA): TGTGCCAGCAGTTTAAGTCCCAACCCGGGCCCCCTCCACTTT.

This chain connects TRBV7-3 to TRBJ1-6; 8 positions match TRBD1. CDR1 and CDR2 (germline): SGHTA, FQGTGA. This CDR3 contains 15 residues. J gave up 10 bases and V 5 bases, and 10 bases lay outside the gene matches. The CDR3 sequence is CASSVDRAMGSPLHF. Written as DNA, the CDR3 is TGTGCCAGCAGCGTGGACAGGGCGATGGGGTCACCCCTCCACTTT.

This clonotype was seen only a few times. The J gene is TRBJ1-6, the V gene TRBV6-2 or TRBV6-3; possibly TRBD1 for D (6 bases). Trimming left V 2 bases short and J 0 bases short, with 11 bases between. In germline, CDR1 is MNHEY, CDR2 SVGEGT. There are 17 residues in the CDR3. CDR3 region: CASSYGGGSSYNSPLHF. The CDR3 region has the DNA TGTGCCAGCAGTTACGGAGGGGGGAGCTCCTATAATTCACCCCTCCACTTT.

The rearrangement uses TRBV5-4 and TRBJ1-1, with a weak D call TRBD1 (6 bases). The germline V gene has CDR1 SGHNT and CDR2 YYREEE (reference sequence). There are 18 residues in the CDR3. The V end was cut by 2 bases, the J end by 0 bases, with 20 bases between. CDR3 amino acids: CASSLGPGGRGMNTEAFF. The DNA of the CDR3 is TGTGCCAGCAGCTTAGGGCCCGGGGGCAGGGGAATGAACACTGAAGCTTTCTTT.

The chain employs TRBV6-1 and TRBJ1-5; 8 bases map to TRBD1. Germline assignment: CDR1 MNHNS and CDR2 SASEGT. The CDR3 is 16 residues long. The V and J ends lost 10 bases and 6 bases, in that order; junction bases with no gene match: 17. In nucleotides, the CDR3 is TGTGCCACGAGTGGACAGGGAGTTTATTCGGGTCAGCCCCAGCATTTT. Translated, it gives CATSGQGVYSGQPQHF.

This chain uses TRBV28 with TRBJ2-3; 8 bases line up with TRBD2. The CDR3 spans 16 residues. The germline V gene encodes CDR1 MDHEN and CDR2 SYDVKM. Losses at the gene ends were 6 bases for V and 4 bases for J; bases not matched to a gene: 12. CDR3 nucleotide sequence: TGTGCCAGCAGCCAACAGGGAAGCGGGGGTGCAGATACGCAGTATTTT. Translated: CASSQQGSGGADTQYF.

This clonotype occurred a few times. The chain couples TRBV6-1 to TRBJ2-3; D uncertain. This CDR3 has 11 residues. Germline-derived CDR1 and CDR2 are MNHNS and SASEGT. V lost 5 bases, J lost 7 bases, and 7 bases lay in between. The CDR3 loop reads CASSHQHTQYF. The CDR3 nucleotides read TGTGCCAGCAGTCACCAGCATACGCAGTATTTT.

The V gene is TRBV10-3, the J gene TRBJ1-5, with a weak D call TRBD1 (5 bases). The CDR3 totals 11 residues. V was clipped by 10 bases and J by 11 bases, with 15 bases between them. The germline V gene has CDR1 ENHRY and CDR2 SYGVKD. The CDR3 region has the DNA TGTGCCACCCGCGAGGAACAGGCCCAGCATTTT. Encoded protein: CATREEQAQHF.

The CDR3 DNA is TGTGCCACCGCGCCGGGAGGCGCCCGCACAGATACGCAGTATTTT. As protein: CATAPGGARTDTQYF. The genes are TRBV7-2 and TRBJ2-3; TRBD2 matches at 7 bases. Germline lookup yields CDR1 SGHTA and CDR2 FQGNSA. The trim removed 10 bases at V and 1 base at J, leaving 11 bases unmatched. CDR3 size: 15 residues.

The gene calls are TRBV10-2 and TRBJ2-7, with TRBD1 matching over 8 bases. V lost 6 bases, J lost 5 bases, and 6 bases stayed unmatched. The CDR3 spans 13 residues. Germline lookup yields CDR1 WSHSY and CDR2 SAAADI. In nucleotides, the CDR3 is TGCGCCAGCAGGGAGACAGGGGCGGACGAGCAGTACTTC. It encodes CASRETGADEQYF.

The chain employs TRBV11-2 and TRBJ1-1; a weak D match, TRBD1 (5 bases). This CDR3 has 14 residues. Trimming left V 4 bases short and J 1 base short, with 10 bases between. Germline values: CDR1 SGHAT, CDR2 FQNNGV. In DNA form, the CDR3 reads TGTGCCAGCAGCTCCCTTACAGGGAACACTGAAGCTTTCTTT. Translating gives CASSSLTGNTEAFF.

This clonotype was seen a few times. V gene TRBV12-3 or TRBV12-4 combines with J gene TRBJ1-5, with 9 bases matching TRBD1. The CDR3 is made up of 14 amino acids. Losses at the gene ends were 7 bases for V and 7 bases for J; bases not matched to a gene: 8. The CDR3, as DNA: TGTGCCAGCACCCGGACAGGGGATGGGCAGCCCCAGCATTTT. Encoded protein: CASTRTGDGQPQHF.

This chain joins TRBV6-1 and TRBJ2-3, with D perhaps being TRBD1 or TRBD2 (5 bases each). CDR1 and CDR2 (germline): MNHNS, SASEGT. CDR3 length equals 13 residues. Trimming shortened V by 5 bases and J by 14 bases, and 20 bases separated the two germline ends. DNA for the CDR3: TGTGCCAGCAGTCCCCCCGGGACCGCCAGGAGGTATTTT. Its translation: CASSPPGTARRYF.

The CDR3 sequence: CASSQDGLAGGTQFF. Written as DNA, the CDR3 is TGCGCCAGCAGCCAAGACGGGCTAGCGGGGGGTACTCAGTTCTTC. The genes are TRBV4-1 and TRBJ2-1, with 11 positions matching TRBD2. The V segment lost 0 bases and the J segment 13 bases; nucleotides outside the gene matches: 8. Germline CDR1 is MGHRA and CDR2 is YSYEKL. The CDR3 sequence is 15 residues long.